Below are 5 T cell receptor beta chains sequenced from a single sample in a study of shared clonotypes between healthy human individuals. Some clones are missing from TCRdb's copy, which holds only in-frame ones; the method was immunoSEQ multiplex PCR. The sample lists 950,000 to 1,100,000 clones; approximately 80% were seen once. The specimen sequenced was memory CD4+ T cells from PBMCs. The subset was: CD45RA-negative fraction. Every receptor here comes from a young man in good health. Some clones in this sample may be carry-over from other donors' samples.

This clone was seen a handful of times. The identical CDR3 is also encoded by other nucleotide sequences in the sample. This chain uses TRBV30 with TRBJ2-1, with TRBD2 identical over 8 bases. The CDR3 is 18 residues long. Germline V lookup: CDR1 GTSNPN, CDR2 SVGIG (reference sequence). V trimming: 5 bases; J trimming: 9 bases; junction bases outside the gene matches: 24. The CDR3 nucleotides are TGTGCCTGGGGAGGAGAGGGATTAGCGGGATTCTCCTCGGGTGAGCAGTTCTTC. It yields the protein CAWGGEGLAGFSSGEQFF.

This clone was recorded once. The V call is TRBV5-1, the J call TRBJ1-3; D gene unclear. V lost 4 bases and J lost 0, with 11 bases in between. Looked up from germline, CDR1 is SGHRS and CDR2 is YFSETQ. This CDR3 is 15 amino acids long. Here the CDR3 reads CASSLEPDSGNTIYF. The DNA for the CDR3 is TGCGCCAGCAGCCTAGAACCAGACTCTGGAAACACCATATATTTT.

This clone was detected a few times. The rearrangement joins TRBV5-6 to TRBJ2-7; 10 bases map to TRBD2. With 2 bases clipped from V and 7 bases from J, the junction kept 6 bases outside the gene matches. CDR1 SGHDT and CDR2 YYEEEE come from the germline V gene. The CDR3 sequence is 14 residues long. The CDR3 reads CASSFLAGAGEQYF. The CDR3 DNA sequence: TGTGCCAGCAGCTTTCTAGCGGGGGCTGGGGAGCAGTACTTC.

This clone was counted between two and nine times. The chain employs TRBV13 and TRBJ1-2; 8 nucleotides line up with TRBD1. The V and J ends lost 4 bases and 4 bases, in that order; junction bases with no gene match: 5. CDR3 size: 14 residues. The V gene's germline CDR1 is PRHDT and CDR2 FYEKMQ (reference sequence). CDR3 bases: TGTGCCAGCAGCTCGACAGGGGAGTTCTATGGCTACACCTTC. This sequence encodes CASSSTGEFYGYTF.

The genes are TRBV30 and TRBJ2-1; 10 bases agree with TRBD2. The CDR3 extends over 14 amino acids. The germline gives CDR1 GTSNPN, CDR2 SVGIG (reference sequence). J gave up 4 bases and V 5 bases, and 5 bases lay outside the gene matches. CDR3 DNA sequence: TGTGCCTGGGATAGGACTAGCGGTTACAATGAGCAGTTCTTC. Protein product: CAWDRTSGYNEQFF.